This TCR beta chain was recovered during a study of T cells in Graves' hyperthyroidism and ophthalmopathy. From RNA transcripts, TCR beta CDR3 regions were amplified. The TCR CDR3 first-round RT-PCR relied on the HTBI primer set. TCRdb processed the multiplex PCR reads anew with MiXCR; each CDR3 protein has one entry. Of about 560,000 distinct CDR3 sequences in the sample, around 17% were seen once. This TCR was sampled from a woman aged 18-35 years with Graves' hyperthyroidism. Input material: blood.

DNA for the CDR3: TGCGCCAGCAGCCCTAAGCCCCCCGACTTAGCGGAACGGTCCTACGAGCAGTACTTC. Amino acid sequence: CASSPKPPDLAERSYEQYF. The V call is TRBV5-1, the J call TRBJ2-7; maybe TRBD2 (6 bases). Germline assignment: CDR1 SGHRS and CDR2 YFSETQ. Trimming took off 4 bases at V and 1 base at J, with 27 bases between the two ends. There are 19 residues in the CDR3.